These T cell receptor beta chains were read from a single sample in a study of vaccination and CD4 T cells after COVID-19. TCRdb reanalysed the PCR reads using MiXCR and keeps one entry per CDR3 protein. The profile shows roughly 16,000 distinct CDR3 sequences, less than 70% of them singletons. No cognate antigen is known for these TCRs. Sequencing was carried out using CD4+ T cells from blood, cultured in vitro. These receptors all stem from a human donor who had recovered from COVID-19. Each CDR3 is given with its conserved first and last residue. A D gene is named only where the DNA matches it firmly. Size tells how often a clone was seen (once, few, many) or the class of an expanded clone, and some rows leave it out.

J gene: TRBJ1-2; V gene: TRBV4-2; clone size: -; D gene: TRBD1; CDR3 DNA: TGTGCCAGCAGCTCGGACAGGGGGCTCTATGGCTACACCTTC; CDR3 protein: CASSSDRGLYGYTF
J gene: TRBJ2-1; V gene: TRBV27; clone size: -; D gene: -; CDR3 DNA: TGTGCCAGCAGTCCAGGGAGGTGGTCCTACAATGAGCAGTTCTTC; CDR3 protein: CASSPGRWSYNEQFF
J gene: TRBJ1-2; V gene: TRBV20-1; clone size: few; D gene: -; CDR3 DNA: TGCAGTGCTACGGGGGTGGGGAATGGCTACACCTTC; CDR3 protein: CSATGVGNGYTF
J gene: TRBJ1-4; V gene: TRBV20-1; clone size: few; D gene: -; CDR3 DNA: TGCAGTGCTAGCGCAGTACCGAGGGAAAAACTGTTTTTT; CDR3 protein: CSASAVPREKLFF
J gene: TRBJ2-7; V gene: TRBV20-1; clone size: -; D gene: -; CDR3 DNA: TGCAGTGCCCGGGGTGCGCTCCTTGTCGAGCAGTACTTC; CDR3 protein: CSARGALLVEQYF
J gene: TRBJ2-6; V gene: TRBV7-9; clone size: -; D gene: TRBD2; CDR3 DNA: TGTGCCAGCAGCTTAGAGTTCTGGGGGGGTAGCTGGGCCAACGTCCTGACTTTC; CDR3 protein: CASSLEFWGGSWANVLTF
J gene: TRBJ1-2; V gene: TRBV11-3; clone size: -; D gene: -; CDR3 DNA: TGTGCCAGCAGCTTAGGAGCGACTGGCTACACCTTC; CDR3 protein: CASSLGATGYTF
J gene: TRBJ2-7; V gene: TRBV10-3; clone size: -; D gene: TRBD1; CDR3 DNA: TGTGCCATCAGTGACTCGGACAGGGCGTACGAGCAGTACTTC; CDR3 protein: CAISDSDRAYEQYF
J gene: TRBJ1-2; V gene: TRBV28; clone size: few; D gene: -; CDR3 DNA: TGTGCCAGCAGTTTGCAGGGCTATGGCTACACCTTC; CDR3 protein: CASSLQGYGYTF
J gene: TRBJ2-1; V gene: TRBV18; clone size: -; D gene: -; CDR3 DNA: TGTGCCAGCTCACCACCACGGGGTAGCTACAATGAGCAGTTCTTC; CDR3 protein: CASSPPRGSYNEQFF
J gene: TRBJ2-3; V gene: TRBV10-3; clone size: -; D gene: TRBD2; CDR3 DNA: TGTGCCATCAGCCCTAGGGCAGGCGGGGGGACAGATACGCAGTATTTT; CDR3 protein: CAISPRAGGGTDTQYF
J gene: TRBJ2-7; V gene: TRBV18; clone size: -; D gene: TRBD2; CDR3 DNA: TGTGCCAGCTCACCACGGACTAGAGTGCCCCACTGGGAGCAGTACTTC; CDR3 protein: CASSPRTRVPHWEQYF
J gene: TRBJ2-5; V gene: TRBV20-1; clone size: -; D gene: -; CDR3 DNA: TGCAGTGCTACGACCCTGGCGGGAACTCGGGAGACCCAGTACTTC; CDR3 protein: CSATTLAGTRETQYF
J gene: TRBJ1-6; V gene: TRBV6-4; clone size: once; D gene: -; CDR3 DNA: TGTGCCAGCAGTGCCCGCAGATCCCCTCCTGACCCACCCCTCCACTTT; CDR3 protein: CASSARRSPPDPPLHF
J gene: TRBJ2-5; V gene: TRBV20-1; clone size: few; D gene: -; CDR3 DNA: TGCAGTGCGGAACAGGGTCGGGAGACCCAGTACTTC; CDR3 protein: CSAEQGRETQYF
J gene: TRBJ1-6; V gene: TRBV20-1; clone size: few; D gene: TRBD1; CDR3 DNA: TGCAGTGCTAGTAGGGACAGGGTTAATTCACCCCTCCACTTT; CDR3 protein: CSASRDRVNSPLHF
J gene: TRBJ1-2; V gene: TRBV7-9; clone size: -; D gene: -; CDR3 DNA: TGTGCCAGCAGCTTAGAACAGCGAGGCTACACCTTC; CDR3 protein: CASSLEQRGYTF
J gene: TRBJ1-1; V gene: TRBV7-9; clone size: -; D gene: -; CDR3 DNA: TGTGCCAGCAGCCTGAGGGGCACTGAAGCTTTCTTT; CDR3 protein: CASSLRGTEAFF
J gene: TRBJ1-2; V gene: TRBV7-2; clone size: -; D gene: -; CDR3 DNA: TGTGCCAGCAGCATACAGGCATATGGCTACACCTTC; CDR3 protein: CASSIQAYGYTF
J gene: TRBJ1-5; V gene: TRBV7-8; clone size: -; D gene: -; CDR3 DNA: TGTGCCAGCAGCTTAGGAAAGGAGTTGAGCAATCAGCCCCAGCATTTT; CDR3 protein: CASSLGKELSNQPQHF
J gene: TRBJ2-5; V gene: TRBV6-2/TRBV6-3; clone size: -; D gene: TRBD2; CDR3 DNA: TGTGCCAGCAGTTCCCGACTAGCGGGAGTGGAGGAGACCCAGTACTTC; CDR3 protein: CASSSRLAGVEETQYF
J gene: TRBJ1-5; V gene: TRBV19; clone size: -; D gene: -; CDR3 DNA: TGTGCCAGTAGTTCCGGGACGCCTAGCAATCAGCCCCAGCATTTT; CDR3 protein: CASSSGTPSNQPQHF
J gene: TRBJ1-5; V gene: TRBV27; clone size: -; D gene: TRBD1; CDR3 DNA: TGTGCCAGCGCGACCGGACAGGGCCATCAGCCCCAGCATTTT; CDR3 protein: CASATGQGHQPQHF
J gene: TRBJ2-7; V gene: TRBV14; clone size: -; D gene: -; CDR3 DNA: TGTGCCAGCAGCCAAGAACCGGGCTCCTACGAGCAGTACTTC; CDR3 protein: CASSQEPGSYEQYF
J gene: TRBJ2-3; V gene: TRBV20-1; clone size: -; D gene: TRBD2; CDR3 DNA: TGCAGTGCTATCTCGCAAGCGGGAACAGGAGCAGATACGCAGTATTTT; CDR3 protein: CSAISQAGTGADTQYF
J gene: TRBJ1-5; V gene: TRBV6-5; clone size: few; D gene: -; CDR3 DNA: TGTGCCAGCAGTTCTGTCCAATATCAGCCCCAGCATTTT; CDR3 protein: CASSSVQYQPQHF
J gene: TRBJ2-3; V gene: TRBV19; clone size: few; D gene: TRBD2; CDR3 DNA: TGTGCCAGTAGTATGGGACTAGCGGGACTTGCAGATACGCAGTATTTT; CDR3 protein: CASSMGLAGLADTQYF
J gene: TRBJ1-1; V gene: TRBV2; clone size: -; D gene: -; CDR3 DNA: TGTGCCAGCAGTGAGTTTGCAGGACCCACTGAAGCTTTCTTT; CDR3 protein: CASSEFAGPTEAFF
J gene: TRBJ1-5; V gene: TRBV7-6; clone size: -; D gene: -; CDR3 DNA: TGTGCCAGCAGCTTAGGTCAGGGTCTGGGCAATCAGCCCCAGCATTTT; CDR3 protein: CASSLGQGLGNQPQHF
J gene: TRBJ1-1; V gene: TRBV7-9; clone size: -; D gene: -; CDR3 DNA: TGTGCCAGCAGCTTCCAATCTGGCACTGAAGCTTTCTTT; CDR3 protein: CASSFQSGTEAFF
J gene: TRBJ1-5; V gene: TRBV7-9; clone size: -; D gene: -; CDR3 DNA: TGTGCCAGCAGCTTAGGATCCAGGGGAAATCAGCCCCAGCATTTT; CDR3 protein: CASSLGSRGNQPQHF
J gene: TRBJ2-1; V gene: TRBV11-3; clone size: -; D gene: TRBD2; CDR3 DNA: TGTGCCAGCAGCTCGGCCGGGACTAGCGCCTACAATGAGCAGTTCTTC; CDR3 protein: CASSSAGTSAYNEQFF
J gene: TRBJ2-4; V gene: TRBV20-1; clone size: -; D gene: TRBD2; CDR3 DNA: TGCAGTGCAACGCCGGGACTAGCGGGGGGGAATCGTGGGAACATTCAGTACTTC; CDR3 protein: CSATPGLAGGNRGNIQYF
J gene: TRBJ2-3; V gene: TRBV9; clone size: -; D gene: TRBD2; CDR3 DNA: TGTGCCAGCAGCGTAGCTCCTAGCGGGGGTTCAGATACGCAGTATTTT; CDR3 protein: CASSVAPSGGSDTQYF
J gene: TRBJ2-7; V gene: TRBV7-2; clone size: medium-sized; D gene: -; CDR3 DNA: TGTGCCAGCAGCCGAAGGATTGGCAGGGACCCTCAGTACTTC; CDR3 protein: CASSRRIGRDPQYF
J gene: TRBJ1-1; V gene: TRBV6-1; clone size: few; D gene: TRBD1; CDR3 DNA: TGTGCCAGCAGTGAAGCCCCAAGGACAGGGAACACTGAAGCTTTCTTT; CDR3 protein: CASSEAPRTGNTEAFF
J gene: TRBJ1-1; V gene: TRBV6-5; clone size: once; D gene: -; CDR3 DNA: TGTGCCAGCAGTTCTCCACGCTTTAGGGATGGCACTGAAGCTTTCTTT; CDR3 protein: CASSSPRFRDGTEAFF
J gene: TRBJ1-1; V gene: TRBV6-1; clone size: few; D gene: -; CDR3 DNA: TGTGCCAGCACAGACCTTATGAACACTGAAGCTTTCTTT; CDR3 protein: CASTDLMNTEAFF
J gene: TRBJ2-1; V gene: TRBV11-3; clone size: -; D gene: -; CDR3 DNA: TGTGCCAGCAGCCCATGGTCCAGCACGAATGAGCAGTTCTTC; CDR3 protein: CASSPWSSTNEQFF
J gene: TRBJ1-5; V gene: TRBV2; clone size: few; D gene: TRBD1; CDR3 DNA: TGTGCCAGCAGTGTGACAGGGTTCGGGCAGCCCCAGCATTTT; CDR3 protein: CASSVTGFGQPQHF
J gene: TRBJ2-1; V gene: TRBV6-2/TRBV6-3; clone size: medium-sized; D gene: TRBD2; CDR3 DNA: TGTGCCAGCAATAACGGGAGGGAGCAGTTCTTC; CDR3 protein: CASNNGREQFF
J gene: TRBJ2-7; V gene: TRBV20-1; clone size: few; D gene: TRBD2; CDR3 DNA: TGCAGTGCTAGAGGGGTAGAGGTAGCGGGGGCCTACGAGCAGTACTTC; CDR3 protein: CSARGVEVAGAYEQYF
J gene: TRBJ1-5; V gene: TRBV15; clone size: -; D gene: -; CDR3 DNA: TGTGCCACCCAAGATTCGGGGGGCGTTAGTCAGCCCCAGCATTTT; CDR3 protein: CATQDSGGVSQPQHF
J gene: TRBJ2-5; V gene: TRBV2; clone size: -; D gene: -; CDR3 DNA: TGTGCCAGCGGACCTTCAGGCCGAGAGACCCAGTACTTC; CDR3 protein: CASGPSGRETQYF
J gene: TRBJ1-2; V gene: TRBV2; clone size: few; D gene: -; CDR3 DNA: TGTGCCAGCAGTGACGGGTGGATTAACACCTTC; CDR3 protein: CASSDGWINTF
J gene: TRBJ2-6; V gene: TRBV6-1; clone size: -; D gene: -; CDR3 DNA: TGTGCCAGCAGCCGAGCATCTGGGGCCAACGTCCTGACTTTC; CDR3 protein: CASSRASGANVLTF
J gene: TRBJ2-5; V gene: TRBV20-1; clone size: -; D gene: -; CDR3 DNA: TGCAGTGCTAGACCGGGGGTTGAGACCCAGTACTTC; CDR3 protein: CSARPGVETQYF
J gene: TRBJ2-2; V gene: TRBV29-1; clone size: -; D gene: TRBD1; CDR3 DNA: TGCAGCGGACAGGGTCTCACCGGGGAGCTGTTTTTT; CDR3 protein: CSGQGLTGELFF
J gene: TRBJ2-2; V gene: TRBV12-3/TRBV12-4; clone size: -; D gene: -; CDR3 DNA: TGTGCCAGCAGTTTGTTCTTCGGCGGGGAGCTGTTTTTT; CDR3 protein: CASSLFFGGELFF
J gene: TRBJ2-7; V gene: TRBV20-1; clone size: -; D gene: -; CDR3 DNA: TGCAGTGGTTCCCTGGGCGCGGGATCCTACGAGCAGTACTTC; CDR3 protein: CSGSLGAGSYEQYF
J gene: TRBJ1-2; V gene: TRBV5-6; clone size: -; D gene: -; CDR3 DNA: TGTGCCAGCAGCTTGCCCGAACGCTATGGCTACACCTTC; CDR3 protein: CASSLPERYGYTF
J gene: TRBJ1-1; V gene: TRBV20-1; clone size: few; D gene: -; CDR3 DNA: TGCAGTGCTAGAGAAGGGGGAACTGAAGCTTTCTTT; CDR3 protein: CSAREGGTEAFF
J gene: TRBJ2-5; V gene: TRBV20-1; clone size: -; D gene: -; CDR3 DNA: TGCAGTGCTAGAGATCCGTCGGGGAAGGGGCAAGAGACCCAGTACTTC; CDR3 protein: CSARDPSGKGQETQYF
J gene: TRBJ1-2; V gene: TRBV7-8; clone size: few; D gene: -; CDR3 DNA: TGTGCCAGCAGCCTAAACAGGGAACGATACTATGGCTACACCTTC; CDR3 protein: CASSLNRERYYGYTF